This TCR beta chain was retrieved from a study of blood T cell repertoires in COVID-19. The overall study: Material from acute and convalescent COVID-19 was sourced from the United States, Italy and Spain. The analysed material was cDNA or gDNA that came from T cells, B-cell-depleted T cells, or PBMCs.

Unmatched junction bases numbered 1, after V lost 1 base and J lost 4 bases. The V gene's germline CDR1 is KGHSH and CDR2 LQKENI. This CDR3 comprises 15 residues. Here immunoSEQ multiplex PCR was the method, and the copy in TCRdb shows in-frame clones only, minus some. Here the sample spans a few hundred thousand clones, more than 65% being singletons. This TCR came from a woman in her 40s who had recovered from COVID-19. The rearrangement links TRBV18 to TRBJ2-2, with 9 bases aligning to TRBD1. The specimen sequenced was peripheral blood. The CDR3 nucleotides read TGTGCCAGCTCACCACGGGGACAGGGCACCGGGGAGCTGTTTTTT. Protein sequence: CASSPRGQGTGELFF.